The clone carrying this T cell receptor (beta chain) appeared a few times. Its antigen is undetermined. This specimen comes from a study of regulatory T cells in long-lasting Graves disease. Study results and limitations: In persistent patients, shared public clonotypes (more than 2,500) outnumbered those in new patients (approximately 880).

The TCR beta library used iRepertoire HTBI primers with Arm-PCR amplification of CDR3. Per the authors' pipeline: Roughly 65 TRBV and some 15 TRBJ segments were identified across samples. In TCRdb, the multiplex PCR reads were re-called with MiXCR into one record per CDR3 protein. The V and J calls were determined by TCRdb, not by the authors. The data contain around 470,000 distinct CDR3 sequences, roughly 15% of them singletons. This sample's time point: newly diagnosed GD, antithyroid drugs for less than 3 months. RNA isolated from PBMCs was used to make the TCR library. The sample was also linked to a second study, of T cells in Graves' hyperthyroidism and ophthalmopathy.

The receptor's source is a woman aged 50 to 60 with Graves disease. The source was peripheral blood mononuclear cells (PBMCs), collected at new diagnosis, from a patient treated with antithyroid drugs.

The CDR3: CASSTGEVYEQYF. CDR3 nucleotides: TGTGCCAGTAGTACCGGAGAGGTCTACGAGCAGTACTTC. The chain carries TRBV19 and TRBJ2-7, with unresolved D. This CDR3 is 13 amino acids long. The germline V gene encodes CDR1 LNHDA and CDR2 SQIVND (reference sequence). Deletions cut 4 bases from V and 3 bases from J, with 10 bases between.